One sample yielded the 14 T cell receptor beta chains listed below, sequenced in a study of blood T cell repertoires in COVID-19 (TCRdb year 2020). Libraries were made using the immunoSEQ multiplex PCR assay. The clones in this table, taken by TCRdb from immuneACCESS, are in-frame only. Not every clone is retained; where verified, under half of the shortfall comes from an unresolved V gene, and the cause of the rest is unknown. This sample comprises 84,000 or so clones, approximately 80% of them detected only once. The ten largest make up approximately 12% of the sample. Specimen: peripheral blood. Receptors originate from a woman in her 70s with active or convalescent COVID-19.

The chain combines TRBV5-1 with TRBJ1-2; 8 bases fit TRBD1. Germline V CDR1 and CDR2: SGHRS, YFSETQ. This CDR3 has 13 residues. Trimming cost V 5 bases and J 6 bases; bases outside gene matches: 6. The chain's CDR3 is CASRRDRIDGYTF. Written as DNA, the CDR3 is TGCGCCAGCAGAAGGGACAGGATTGATGGCTACACCTTC.

The chain has TRBV5-8 and TRBJ1-2; the D gene is possibly TRBD1 (5 bases). V lost 2 bases and J 1 base, leaving 24 bases between the germline ends. The CDR3 loop spans 19 amino acids. CDR1 is SGHTS, CDR2 YDEGEE, per germline. The CDR3 coding sequence is TGTGCCAGCAGCTTCTCGATTATCTCAGGACACCCCATTAACTATGGCTACACCTTC. Residues: CASSFSIISGHPINYGYTF.

There are a few counts of this clone. The J gene is TRBJ2-2, the V gene TRBV7-9, with TRBD2 matching over 14 bases. Germline CDR1 is SEHNR and CDR2 is FQNEAQ (reference sequence). The CDR3 is 16 amino acids. J lost 5 bases, V lost 5 bases, and 4 bases had no gene match. CDR3 in DNA: TGTGCCAGCAGCCAGCGGACTAGCGGGGGGACCGGGGAGCTGTTTTTT. Translation: CASSQRTSGGTGELFF. Full variable domain (rest looked up from reference TRBV7-9 and TRBJ2-2): DTGVSQNPRHKITKRGQNVTFRCDPISEHNRLYWYRQTLGQGPEFLTYFQNEAQLEKSRLLSDRFSAERPKGSFSTLEIQRTEQGDSAMYLCASSQRTSGGTGELFFGEGSRLTVL.

This chain joins TRBV7-2 and TRBJ1-6; no definite D call. Germline assignment: CDR1 SGHTA and CDR2 FQGNSA. The CDR3 loop spans 16 amino acids. V shed 2 bases and J shed 0 bases, with 8 bases lying between them. CDR3 bases: TGTGCCAGCAGCTTATCAATGAGCTCCTATAATTCACCCCTCCACTTT. This gives the protein CASSLSMSSYNSPLHF.

J is TRBJ1-5 and V is TRBV28, with unresolved D. Germline-derived CDR1 and CDR2 are MDHEN and SYDVKM. The length of the CDR3 is 12 residues. V was cut by 6 bases and J by 4 bases, with 7 bases left in between. CDR3 DNA: TGTGCCAGCAGGGGCTCTAATCAGCCCCAGCATTTT. This translates into CASRGSNQPQHF.

This clone was seen only once. V gene TRBV28 combines with J gene TRBJ2-1; D is possibly TRBD2 (6 bases). The CDR3 length is 16 residues. Trimming shortened V by 7 bases and J by 5 bases, and 21 bases separated the two germline ends. CDR1 MDHEN and CDR2 SYDVKM come from the germline V gene. Written as DNA, the CDR3 is TGTGCCAGCATTAGGGGCGGGGACCGCCTAAACAATGAGCAGTTCTTC. Its protein product is CASIRGGDRLNNEQFF.

This clone was observed a handful of times. V gene TRBV6-5 combines with J gene TRBJ1-6; D is possibly TRBD1 (5 bases). V was cut by 6 bases and J by 10 bases, with 16 bases left in between. CDR1 MNHEY and CDR2 SVGAGI come from the germline V gene. The CDR3 spans 14 residues. The CDR3 loop reads CASSSQGGWSPLHF. CDR3 nucleotides: TGTGCCAGCAGCTCCCAGGGAGGGTGGTCACCCCTCCACTTT.

CDR3 nucleotide sequence: TGTGCCAGCAGCACAGGGGGGGGACAAGAGACCCAGTACTTC. Encoded protein: CASSTGGGQETQYF. The V call is TRBV9, the J call TRBJ2-5, with D perhaps TRBD1 (8 bases). Germline loops: CDR1 SGDLS, CDR2 YYNGEE. This CDR3 region has 14 residues. Trimming removed 4 bases at V and 2 bases at J, with 12 bases between.

The chain links TRBV4-1 to TRBJ2-3; TRBD1 agrees at 8 bases. V shed 4 bases, J shed 6 bases, and the junction held 6 bases outside the gene matches. CDR3 length: 14 residues. CDR1 and CDR2 (germline): MGHRA, YSYEKL. CDR3 coding DNA: TGCGCCAGCAGCCCAGGACAGGGAAAGGATACGCAGTATTTT. Amino acids: CASSPGQGKDTQYF.

This chain links TRBV10-1 with TRBJ2-3; D is unresolved. The CDR3 length is 13 residues. The germline gives CDR1 WNHNN, CDR2 SYGVQD (reference sequence). The V gene lost 2 bases and the J gene lost 0 bases, with 3 bases spanning the gap. CDR3 region: CASSEGSTDTQYF. CDR3 in DNA: TGCGCCAGCAGTGAGGGCAGCACAGATACGCAGTATTTT.

This chain links TRBV6-1 with TRBJ1-2; 7 positions match TRBD1. This CDR3 is 14 amino acids long. V lost 3 bases, J lost 8 bases, and 9 bases stayed unmatched. The V gene's germline CDR1 is MNHNS and CDR2 SASEGT. In nucleotides, the CDR3 is TGTGCCAGCAGTGACCGGACAGGAACACTCGGCTACACCTTC. Amino acid sequence: CASSDRTGTLGYTF.

V usage is TRBV2 and J usage is TRBJ2-3; TRBD1 agrees at 7 bases. Trimming cost V 5 bases and J 5 bases; bases outside gene matches: 10. The CDR3 sequence is 15 residues long. Per the germline V gene, CDR1 is SNHLY and CDR2 is FYNNEI. The CDR3: CASSRSTGLEDTQYF. CDR3 DNA sequence: TGTGCCAGCAGTAGGTCGACAGGGCTGGAAGATACGCAGTATTTT. Full variable domain (missing parts from reference TRBV2 and TRBJ2-3): EPEVTQTPSHQVTQMGQEVILRCVPISNHLYFYWYRQILGQKVEFLVSFYNNEISEKSEIFDDQFSVERPDGSNFTLKIRSTKLEDSAMYFCASSRSTGLEDTQYFGPGTRLTVL.

In this sample, this clone turned up once. The CDR3 DNA reads TGTGCCATCAGTGAGAATCAGGGCTTCTCTGGAAACACCATATATTTT. This codes for CAISENQGFSGNTIYF. The chain couples TRBV10-3 to TRBJ1-3, with TRBD1 as a possible D gene (5 bases). From germline, CDR1 is ENHRY and CDR2 SYGVKD. The ends were cut back, 2 bases at V and 0 bases at J, with 11 bases in the middle. CDR3 length: 16 residues.

This rearrangement joins TRBV9 to TRBJ1-1; 9 positions agree with TRBD1. The V and J ends lost 0 bases and 8 bases, in that order; junction bases with no gene match: 2. The V gene's germline CDR1 is SGDLS and CDR2 YYNGEE. The CDR3 covers 13 residues. CDR3 bases: TGTGCCAGCAGCGTAGACAGGGGGCAGGAAGCTTTCTTT. It specifies CASSVDRGQEAFF.